This T cell receptor beta chain was observed in a study of cytomegalovirus exposure and HLA in healthy donors (dated by TCRdb to 2016 to 2017). Describing the broader study: An earlier analysis of several hundred of the donors reported 250 to 300 Gb of sequence data and roughly 100 million unique TCR beta sequences from about 180 million T cells. In an earlier analysis of 500 to 650 of the donors, high-throughput TCR beta sequencing was used to judge whether each TCR beta V gene segment behaved as functional or pseudogenic. To predict cytomegalovirus infection status, the study combined high-throughput TCR immunosequencing, statistical association of individual TCRs with disease status, and machine learning. A later genetic analysis took genome-wide SNP genotypes for about three fifths of the 666 donors and used that subset as a discovery cohort. All discovery cohort repertoires had been generated using a single sequencing platform. Because of strong linkage in the cohort, 4 to 6 DR-DQ haplotypes were treated as single units for association and clustering. On average, roughly 200,000 unique TCR beta nucleotide sequences were sequenced per donor among 398 genotyped donors of the cohort, with around 19% of those sequences being non-productive. Rather than drawing on any new phenotypic data, the later analysis identified candidate immune exposures from TCR beta sequences and the way those sequences occurred across donors. The study used immunosequencing to profile the T cell repertoires of around 600 subjects and linked those repertoires to cytomegalovirus serostatus. Of the 300 to 500 genotyped donors, less than 85% were placed in the genetic ancestry cluster associated with self-reported Caucasian donors. A separate validation cohort of 90 to 150 different subjects was used in addition to the roughly 670-subject first cohort. About 280 gigabases of sequencing data and around 80 million unique TCR sequences made up an early release that covered approximately 700 HLA-typed donors. Typing coverage differed by locus: A, B, C, DRB1 and DQB1 were typed in roughly 620-630 donors, DQA1 in roughly 500, DPA1 in 600 to 610, and DPB1 in 450 to 480. The study aimed to test whether signatures of past pathogen exposure could be identified by cataloging public T cell receptors. HLA typing included class I and class II loci at four-digit resolution. Alongside the repertoire data, information on donor age, sex, ethnicity and CMV serostatus was compiled. A later analysis re-examined previously published TCR beta repertoires from roughly 650 donors and added high-resolution HLA genotyping to investigate patterns of TCR occurrence.

What the authors observed across the whole study: The only immune exposure information available for the cohort was CMV serostatus. A group of highly shared sequence variants was considered likely to be a technical artifact of the sequencing pipeline. At a false discovery rate of 0.05, a later analysis linked under 20,000 TCR beta sequences to specific HLA alleles. Most TCR sequences were seen in very few donors, while some public TCRs were found in many individuals. Cytomegalovirus status was reported to be diagnosed by the classifier with high specificity and sensitivity in both the original and validation cohorts. Sequencing depth was assumed to be roughly uniform across donors in the presence/absence analyses, though that assumption may not hold. The authors suggested that the approach could potentially be extended to other disease states and immunological phenotypes. Because HLA typing was missing for some donors at each locus, association tests included only the typed subset. Some IMGT-functional V segments, including TRBV6-2 and TRBV6-3, could not be distinguished by the 87-base-pair reads and were therefore excluded. According to a later analysis, parvovirus B19, influenza, CMV and Epstein-Barr virus appeared linked to several top co-occurrence clusters. In the study, 150 to 200 TCR beta chains were listed as associated with cytomegalovirus. A few of the identified cytomegalovirus-associated TCR beta chains were confirmed in vitro to be specific for cytomegalovirus antigens. In a later analysis, HLA-associated TCR beta chains were found to be more clonally expanded and to have lower generation probabilities than equally common non-associated chains. A further reported finding was that TCR beta sequences accurately predicted the HLA-A and HLA-B alleles for most subjects in the first cohort. Broadly in line with IMGT annotations, most TCR beta V segments showed up in productive rearrangements about 87% or about 30% of the time in an earlier analysis of around 600 of the donors. Linkage disequilibrium might explain the correlated functional status among segregating V segments, but an unknown experimental factor could not be ruled out. The cohort was sequenced for TCR beta chains only, and without alpha or paired-chain data the features that could be detected were limited. In a later genetic analysis, a missense DCLRE1C variant was associated with V-gene and J-gene trimming of TCR beta chains, and the association was replicated in an independent cohort. Roughly 15 rarely observed V segments, including chromosome 9 orphons, were excluded from the earlier analysis of about 500 of the donors because counts were too low. According to a later analysis, most CMV-associated TCR beta chains appeared to be HLA-restricted, and the HLA associations seemed to be driven largely by CMV exposure. In a later genetic analysis, fewer N-insertions in productive TCRs were reported among donors in an Asian-associated ancestry cluster than the 666-donor mean. Assigning TCR associations to individual alleles was difficult when HLA alleles, especially DR and DQ, strongly co-occurred. A later analysis found that TCR association rates varied across HLA loci, with DRB1 alleles showing the most associated TCRs and HLA-C alleles the fewest.

The CDR3, cysteine through phenylalanine, is 15 amino acids long. The sequence is cut down to CDR3 DNA, 45 bases in frame from base 1. Taken from the germline V gene (reference sequence), the CDR1 and CDR2 loops are LNHDA and SQIVND. Relative to germline, V is missing 4 bases and J is missing 6 bases, with 8 bases of the junction outside any gene match. This clone appeared a few times. It has no known antigen specificity. It has no much larger one-base neighbor in the sample; base qualities were not kept. The cohort was made up of roughly 670 healthy bone marrow donors. At the time of sampling, every cohort member was nominally healthy, though immune exposures that went unrecorded were likely present. The donor was CMV seronegative and was included in the group of several hundred seronegative cohort members. A peripheral blood sample was provided by each donor, and peripheral blood mononuclear cells were used for TCR beta sequencing. The Qiagen DNeasy Blood Extraction Kit was used to extract genomic DNA from the blood cell samples.

The library was prepared using the immunoSEQ multiplex PCR assay. For the multiplex PCR, a mixture combining 60 forward primers for TCR Vbeta segments and 13 reverse primers for TCR Jbeta segments was used. The CDR3 region of rearranged TCR beta genes was amplified from genomic DNA with a multiplex PCR assay. Amplified TCR beta libraries were sequenced as 87-base-pair reads on the Illumina HiSeq System. The authors' analysis ran thus. Across the 600 to 700 repertoires, a later analysis counted tens of millions of unique TCR beta chains, roughly 11 million of which were shared by at least two donors. Raw reads were error-corrected and collapsed into unique sequences by a nearest-neighbor algorithm in which closely related sequences were merged to remove PCR and sequencing errors. To assign V, D and J gene segments, CDR3 sequences were aligned to IMGT reference sequences. For a sequence to be retained, a match of at least six nucleotides was required to both a V gene segment and a J gene segment. Rearrangements were classified as productive when the CDR3 lacked stop codons and remained in frame with V and J, and all other rearrangements were classified as non-productive. Following IMGT convention, CDR3 was defined as the stretch from the second conserved V-encoded cysteine to the conserved J-encoded phenylalanine. The earlier analysis of about 610 of the donors excluded any sequence lacking an unambiguous match to a single V gene segment. In an earlier analysis of approximately 590 of the donors, V segments were called functional above 56.7% productive rearrangements and were called segregating when the between-donor standard deviation exceeded 5%. A statistical classification framework was built for diagnosing cytomegalovirus status from the catalog of TCR beta chain sequences. In a later analysis, TCR nucleotide sequences were compared against IMGT/GENE-DB human TR gene sequences so that V and J genes could be assigned. A later analysis assigned CDR3 sequences and most-parsimonious VDJ recombination scenarios with the TCRdist pipeline. A later analysis defined each TCR beta chain by its CDR3 amino acid sequence plus V-gene family, and excluded reads lacking a unique V-gene family. As a way to deal with suspected cross-contamination and a sequencing artifact, a later analysis dropped 640 or so nucleotide sequences that were highly shared and had low generation probability. A later analysis calculated a clonal expansion index for each public chain from normalized within-repertoire ranks of inferred template counts. In a later analysis, generation probabilities were computed with a VDJ recombination model fitted to out-of-frame rearrangements, and the resulting probabilities were checked against IGoR. In a later analysis, TCR-TCR, TCR-HLA and TCR-CMV co-occurrence was scored with hypergeometric tests, and a repertoire-size bias correction was applied to TCR pairs. A later analysis estimated false discovery rates by permuting HLA or CMV assignments 20 times. In a later analysis, co-occurring TCRs were grouped using DBSCAN, with TCRdist sequence similarity added in when clustering inside HLA-allele-positive subsets. Repertoires with fewer than 30,000 or more than 120,000 public chains, plus five repertoires with anomalous nucleotide sharing, were excluded from co-occurrence clustering. Not all clones reach the TCRdb copy of this immuneACCESS table, which keeps in-frame sequences only. Checked studies attribute under half of the gap to unresolved V genes and leave the rest unexplained. Clonal size and the V and J genes are those of that table, whereas D and trimming came from the DNA. Counted in this sample were 180,000 or so clones; 86% of them appeared once. Jointly, the top ten make up roughly 0.32% of the sample.

The receptor chain draws on TRBV19 and TRBJ1-2; TRBD1 agrees with 10 junctional bases. The source is a woman younger than 45 in good health and CMV-seronegative. Material for sequencing was PBMCs. The CDR3 is CASSTGTGERNGYTF. The DNA sequence reads TGTGCCAGTAGTACCGGGACAGGGGAGAGGAATGGCTACACCTTC.